A selection of T cell receptor beta chains follows, all from one sample in a study of sequential checkpoint blockade in melanoma. Produced via immunoSEQ multiplex PCR; TCRdb's table is partial and in-frame only. The table shows roughly 6,400 clones, with approximately 21% occurring only once. The sequencing here drew on tumor tissue (inferred from file names), taken from a patient given nivolumab and ipilimumab in sequence. All receptors derive from a human donor with melanoma. CDR3s include the opening cysteine and the closing phenylalanine or tryptophan. The D gene is left open where the match is weak. Rows give clone size only sometimes, using once, few, many, or a class for an expanded clone.

len	d_gene	abundance	j_gene	v_gene	CDR3nt	CDR3aa
16	TRBD2	many	TRBJ2-5	TRBV11-3	TGTGCCAGCAGCTTAGTAGCGGGAGGTTACCAAGAGACCCAGTACTTC	CASSLVAGGYQETQYF
16	.	medium-sized	TRBJ1-3	TRBV11-3	TGTGCCAGCAGCTACTACTCTACCGGGCAGAGAAACACCATATATTTT	CASSYYSTGQRNTIYF
17	TRBD1	.	TRBJ1-1	TRBV18	TGTGCCAGCTCACCAGGGACAGGGGGGGATTTGAACACTGAAGCTTTCTTT	CASSPGTGGDLNTEAFF
13	.	.	TRBJ2-7	TRBV10-2	TGCGCCAGCAGTGAGTGGGAGCGTTACGAGCAGTACTTC	CASSEWERYEQYF
14	.	once	TRBJ2-5	TRBV14	TGTGCCAGCAGTCCTAGCTGGGGTCAGGAGACCCAGTACTTC	CASSPSWGQETQYF
17	.	few	TRBJ2-6	TRBV6-8	TGTGCCAGCACTTTAAGCGGGCGGAGCTCTGGGGCCAACGTCCTGACTTTC	CASTLSGRSSGANVLTF
13	.	.	TRBJ2-7	TRBV6-8	TGTGCCAGCAGTTACTTGGGTGGGTACGAGCAGTACTTC	CASSYLGGYEQYF
19	TRBD2	.	TRBJ2-1	TRBV6-8	TGTGCCAGCAGTCCCTATGGACTAGCGGGAGTGTCTCAGGGAGATGAGCAGTTCTTC	CASSPYGLAGVSQGDEQFF
13	.	few	TRBJ1-1	TRBV28	TGTGCCAGCAGGGAAACAGGGACCACTGAAGCTTTCTTT	CASRETGTTEAFF
13	.	.	TRBJ2-2	TRBV7-1	TGTGCCAGAAGCTTAACTGCCAGGCGGGAGCTGTTTTTT	CARSLTARRELFF
17	TRBD2	.	TRBJ2-2	TRBV5-1	TGCGCCAGCAGCTTGGCCGGGCGGGAGGGCCGCACCGGGGAGCTGTTTTTT	CASSLAGREGRTGELFF
16	TRBD1	.	TRBJ1-1	TRBV9	TGTGCCAGCATGGACACTAAACAGGGGAAGAACACTGAAGCTTTCTTT	CASMDTKQGKNTEAFF
16	TRBD2	few	TRBJ2-5	TRBV10-2	TGCGCCAGCCTTGTCGACTTAGCGGGAGTTAGGGAGACCCAGTACTTC	CASLVDLAGVRETQYF
12	.	few	TRBJ1-1	TRBV18	TGTGCCAGCTCACCGGCAGCCGGTGAAGCTTTCTTT	CASSPAAGEAFF
17	TRBD1	many	TRBJ1-5	TRBV7-6	TGTGCCAGCAGCCAAGTTTCAGGGGGCCGCGGCAATCAGCCCCAGCATTTT	CASSQVSGGRGNQPQHF
15	.	few	TRBJ1-3	TRBV11-3	TGTGCCAGCAGCGGGCGGGACCTAACGATCCCCACCATATATTTT	CASSGRDLTIPTIYF
14	.	.	TRBJ1-3	TRBV12-5	TGTGCTAGTGTCCTCCCAGGGCCCGGAAACACCATATATTTT	CASVLPGPGNTIYF
14	TRBD1	.	TRBJ2-1	TRBV15	TGTGCCACCAGCAGAGCCACAGGGGACAATGAGCAGTTCTTC	CATSRATGDNEQFF
15	.	medium-sized	TRBJ2-1	TRBV28	TGTGCCAGTCTTCCTGTCACATACCCTTACAATGAGCAGTTCTTC	CASLPVTYPYNEQFF
13	.	medium-sized	TRBJ2-3	TRBV19	TGTGCCAGTAGTCCCGGCGCCGGGGATACGCAGTATTTT	CASSPGAGDTQYF
17	TRBD1	.	TRBJ1-5	TRBV28	TGTGCCAGCAGTCTTACAATTAGGACAGGGTCGAGTCAGCCCCAGCATTTT	CASSLTIRTGSSQPQHF
20	TRBD2	.	TRBJ2-7	TRBV4-1	TGCGCCAGCAGCCAAGATCAGTACATGTATTGGCGGGAGCTCCGGTACGAGCAGTACTTC	CASSQDQYMYWRELRYEQYF
13	.	few	TRBJ1-1	TRBV6-8	TGTGCCAGCAGAACCGGGGGGGGGCAAGAAGCTTTCTTT	CASRTGGGQEAFF
15	.	medium-sized	TRBJ2-1	TRBV11-3	TGTGCCAGCAGCCCCCGACTGGGGTCCTACAATGAGCAGTTCTTC	CASSPRLGSYNEQFF
13	.	.	TRBJ1-2	TRBV6-8	TGTGCCAGCAGTTATAGTCAGGACTATGGCTACACCTTC	CASSYSQDYGYTF
15	.	few	TRBJ1-1	TRBV9	TGTGCCAGCAGCGCCGACCCCCGACAGGAAGGTGGAGCTTTCTTT	CASSADPRQEGGAFF
17	.	.	TRBJ1-5	TRBV25-1	TGTGCCAGCAGCCTGGGGGGGGGAAGGATTGGCAATCAGCCCCAGCATTTT	CASSLGGGRIGNQPQHF